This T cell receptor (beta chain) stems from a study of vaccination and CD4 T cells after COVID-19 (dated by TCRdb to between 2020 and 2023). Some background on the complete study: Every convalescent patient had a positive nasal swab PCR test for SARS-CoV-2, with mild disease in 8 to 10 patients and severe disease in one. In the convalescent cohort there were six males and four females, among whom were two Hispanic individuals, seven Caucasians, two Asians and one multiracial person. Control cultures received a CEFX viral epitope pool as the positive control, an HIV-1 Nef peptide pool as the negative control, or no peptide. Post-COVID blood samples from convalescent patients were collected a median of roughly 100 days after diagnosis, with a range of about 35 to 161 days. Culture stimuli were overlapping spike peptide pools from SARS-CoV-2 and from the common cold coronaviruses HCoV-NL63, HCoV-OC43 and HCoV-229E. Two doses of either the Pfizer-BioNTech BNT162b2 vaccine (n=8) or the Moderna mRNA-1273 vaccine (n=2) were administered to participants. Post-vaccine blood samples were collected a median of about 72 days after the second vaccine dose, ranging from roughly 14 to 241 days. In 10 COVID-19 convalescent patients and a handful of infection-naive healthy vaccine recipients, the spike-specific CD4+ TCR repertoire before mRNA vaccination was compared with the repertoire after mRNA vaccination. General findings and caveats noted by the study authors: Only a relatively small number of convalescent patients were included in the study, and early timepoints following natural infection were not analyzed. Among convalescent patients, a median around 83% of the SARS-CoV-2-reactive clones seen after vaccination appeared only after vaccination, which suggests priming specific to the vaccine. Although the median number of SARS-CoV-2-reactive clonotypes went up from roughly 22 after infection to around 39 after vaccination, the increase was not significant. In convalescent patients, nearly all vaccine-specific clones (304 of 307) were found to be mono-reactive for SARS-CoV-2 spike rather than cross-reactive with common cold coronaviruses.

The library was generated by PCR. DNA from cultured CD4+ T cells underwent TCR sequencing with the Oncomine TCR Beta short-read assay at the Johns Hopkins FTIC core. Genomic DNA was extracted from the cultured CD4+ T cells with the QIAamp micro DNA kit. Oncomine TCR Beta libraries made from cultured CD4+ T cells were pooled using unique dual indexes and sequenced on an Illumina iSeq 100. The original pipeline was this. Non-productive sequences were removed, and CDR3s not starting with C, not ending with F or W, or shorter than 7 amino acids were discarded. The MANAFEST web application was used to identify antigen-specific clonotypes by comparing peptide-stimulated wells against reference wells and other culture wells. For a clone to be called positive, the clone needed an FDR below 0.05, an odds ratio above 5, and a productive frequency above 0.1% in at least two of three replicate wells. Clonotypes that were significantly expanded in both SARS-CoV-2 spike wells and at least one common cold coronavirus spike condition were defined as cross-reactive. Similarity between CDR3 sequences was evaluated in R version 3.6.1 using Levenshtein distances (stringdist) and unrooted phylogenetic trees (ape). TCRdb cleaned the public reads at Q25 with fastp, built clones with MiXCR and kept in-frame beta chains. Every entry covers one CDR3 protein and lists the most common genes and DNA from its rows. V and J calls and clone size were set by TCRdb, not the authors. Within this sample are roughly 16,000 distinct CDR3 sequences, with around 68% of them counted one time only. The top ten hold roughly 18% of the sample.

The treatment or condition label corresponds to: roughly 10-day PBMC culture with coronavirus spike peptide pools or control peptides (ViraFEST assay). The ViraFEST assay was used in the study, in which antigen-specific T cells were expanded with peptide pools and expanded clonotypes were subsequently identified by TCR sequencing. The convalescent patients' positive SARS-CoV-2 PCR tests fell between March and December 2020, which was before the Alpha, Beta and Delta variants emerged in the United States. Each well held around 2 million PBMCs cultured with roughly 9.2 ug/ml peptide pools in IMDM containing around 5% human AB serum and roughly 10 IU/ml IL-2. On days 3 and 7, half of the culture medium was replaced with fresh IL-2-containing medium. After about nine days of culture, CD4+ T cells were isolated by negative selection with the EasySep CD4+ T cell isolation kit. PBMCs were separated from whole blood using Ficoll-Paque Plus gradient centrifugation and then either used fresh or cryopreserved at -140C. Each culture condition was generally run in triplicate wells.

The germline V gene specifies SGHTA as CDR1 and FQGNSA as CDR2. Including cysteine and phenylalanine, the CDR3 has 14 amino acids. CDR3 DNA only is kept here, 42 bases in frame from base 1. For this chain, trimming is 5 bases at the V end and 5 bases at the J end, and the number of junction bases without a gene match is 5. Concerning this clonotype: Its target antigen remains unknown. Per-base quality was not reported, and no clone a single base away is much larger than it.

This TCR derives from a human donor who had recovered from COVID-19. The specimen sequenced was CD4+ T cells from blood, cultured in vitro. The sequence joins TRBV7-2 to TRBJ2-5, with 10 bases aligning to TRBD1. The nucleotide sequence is TGTGCCAGCAGCCGGACAGGGGGGTGGGAGACCCAGTACTTC. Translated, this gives CASSRTGGWETQYF.